These T cell receptor beta chains were read from a single sample in a study of CD8+CD57+ T cells in acquired aplastic anemia. MiXCR, applied by TCRdb to the reads, yields one record per CDR3 protein. The sample comprises more than 40,000 distinct CDR3 sequences, about 78% of which are singletons, and roughly 34% rests with the top ten. The specimen sequenced was sorted CD4+, CD8+, or CD8+CD57+ T cells (not recorded which) from PBMCs. These receptors all stem from a human donor in good health, serving as a control. CDR3s include the opening cysteine and the closing phenylalanine or tryptophan. The D gene is left open where the match is weak. Size tells how often a clone was seen (once, few, many) or the class of an expanded clone, and some rows leave it out.

j_gene,abundance,d_gene,v_gene,CDR3nt,CDR3aa
TRBJ2-1,-,-,TRBV15,TGTGCCACCAGCTCCCGTCTAGCGTCGGATAATGAGCAGTTCTTC,CATSSRLASDNEQFF
TRBJ1-6,medium-sized,-,TRBV6-1,TGTGCCAGCAGTGAAGGGGACGAGGGCAAGAGGATCTTT,CASSEGDEGKRIF
TRBJ2-7,few,-,TRBV2,TGTGCCAGCAGTGAATCGCCGCGGTCCGAGCAGTACTTC,CASSESPRSEQYF
TRBJ1-5,-,-,TRBV24-1,TGTGCCACCAGTGAAGGGGGAGGCAATCAGCCCCAGCATTTT,CATSEGGGNQPQHF
TRBJ1-1,-,-,TRBV15,TGTGCCACCAGCAGAGATCAGTCAGGGACTGAAGCTTTCTTT,CATSRDQSGTEAFF
TRBJ2-3,-,TRBD2,TRBV19,TGTGCCAGTAGTATTAGAAGTAGCGGGGCAAACACAGATACGCAGTATTTT,CASSIRSSGANTDTQYF
TRBJ2-7,-,-,TRBV9,TGTGCCAGCAGCTTGGGACCTCAGCGTGACGGGCAGTACTTC,CASSLGPQRDGQYF
TRBJ1-2,-,TRBD1,TRBV24-1,TGTGCCACCAGGCCAACACAGGGGCTAAGTGGCTACACCTTC,CATRPTQGLSGYTF
TRBJ1-2,-,-,TRBV2,TGTGCCAGCAGTGGTAACAACGGCTATGGCTACACCTTC,CASSGNNGYGYTF
TRBJ1-6,once,TRBD1,TRBV2,TGTGCCAGCGCCCACAGGGGTGGAATTAATTCACCCCTCCACTTT,CASAHRGGINSPLHF
TRBJ2-1,many,TRBD1,TRBV7-3,TGTGCCAGCAGCTCTTACAGGGGAATGGGGGATGAGCAGTTCTTC,CASSSYRGMGDEQFF
TRBJ1-2,many,-,TRBV2,TGTGCCAGCAGTGAAGCGCTTGGAGGGGCCCTCTACTATGGCTACACCTTC,CASSEALGGALYYGYTF
TRBJ1-2,-,TRBD1,TRBV20-1,TGCAGTGCAGAAGGGGGCTTGGTTGGCTACACCTTC,CSAEGGLVGYTF
TRBJ1-6,few,TRBD1,TRBV19,TGTGCCAGTAGCAAACAGGGGGCAAGTTCACCCCTCCACTTT,CASSKQGASSPLHF
TRBJ2-5,many,-,TRBV20-1,TGCAGTGCTAGAGATGGGGCTGCTCGGGAGACCCAGTACTTC,CSARDGAARETQYF
TRBJ1-3,-,-,TRBV10-3,TGTGCCATCAGTGAGTCCACCGGGCTAACTCCTGGAAACACCATATATTTT,CAISESTGLTPGNTIYF
TRBJ1-2,-,TRBD1,TRBV9,TGTGCCAGCAGCCCTCAGACAGGGCTACCGGGCTACACCTTC,CASSPQTGLPGYTF
TRBJ1-1,-,TRBD1,TRBV25-1,TGTGCCAGCAGTGTGACAGGGGTGAACACTGAAGCTTTCTTT,CASSVTGVNTEAFF
TRBJ2-1,-,TRBD1,TRBV3-1,TGTGCCAGCAGTCGCGACAGGGGCCATAGGAATCCTAATGAGCAGTTCTTC,CASSRDRGHRNPNEQFF
TRBJ2-5,-,-,TRBV2,TGTGCCAGCAGAGCCGAAGAGACCCAGTACTTC,CASRAEETQYF
TRBJ1-6,-,TRBD1,TRBV2,TGTGCCAGCAGCGGACAGGTCTCCTCTTCACCCCTCCACTTT,CASSGQVSSSPLHF
TRBJ2-7,-,-,TRBV20-1,TGCAGTGCTAGTGTGGCTTACGAGCAGTACTTC,CSASVAYEQYF
TRBJ1-1,-,TRBD1,TRBV15,TGTGCCACCAGCGGACAGGGGAAGGCTGAAGCTTTCTTT,CATSGQGKAEAFF
TRBJ2-7,-,-,TRBV15,TGTGCCACCAGCAACGAACAGGGAGGTTCCTACGAGCAGTACTTC,CATSNEQGGSYEQYF
TRBJ2-7,-,TRBD2,TRBV5-1,TGCGCCAGCAGCTTGGATGGCGGGGGCTCCTACGAGCAGTACTTC,CASSLDGGGSYEQYF
TRBJ1-1,-,-,TRBV9,TGTGCCAGCAGCGTAGAGGACTATCCCCTGGTGAACACTGAAGCTTTCTTT,CASSVEDYPLVNTEAFF
TRBJ1-2,-,TRBD1,TRBV15,TGTGCCACCAGCAGAGACCGGACAGGCCTTGAGAATGGCTACACCTTC,CATSRDRTGLENGYTF
TRBJ2-1,-,-,TRBV10-1,TGCGCCAGCAGTGAGTCGGCTTCTCCCAATGAGCAGTTCTTC,CASSESASPNEQFF